A selection of T cell receptor beta chains follows, all from one sample in a study of T cell repertoires in cytomegalovirus infection. TCRdb reanalysed the reads using MiXCR and keeps one entry per CDR3 protein. Of a few hundred thousand distinct CDR3 sequences listed, around a sixth are singletons. Sequenced material: PBMCs. These TCRs come from a human donor in good health (CMV status not recorded). Some clones in this sample may be carry-over from other donors' samples. The CDR3 runs from the conserved cysteine through the conserved F or W. A D gene is named only where the DNA matches it firmly. Not all rows give a size; the values are once, few, many and, for expanded clones, a class.

j_call: TRBJ2-1
d_call: TRBD1
v_call: TRBV19
clone_size: .
cdr3_aa: CATLDRGLTHEQFF
cdr3_nt: TGTGCCACTTTGGACAGGGGGCTAACCCATGAGCAGTTCTTC

j_call: TRBJ1-2
d_call: .
v_call: TRBV9
clone_size: few
cdr3_aa: CASSVDEGASGGYTF
cdr3_nt: TGTGCCAGCAGCGTAGACGAAGGGGCGTCTGGAGGCTACACCTTC

j_call: TRBJ1-1
d_call: .
v_call: TRBV7-2
clone_size: many
cdr3_aa: CASSLIVLKNTEAFF
cdr3_nt: TGTGCCAGCAGCTTAATCGTCCTAAAGAACACTGAAGCTTTCTTT

j_call: TRBJ2-7
d_call: .
v_call: TRBV4-2
clone_size: once
cdr3_aa: CASSQGWDISYEQYF
cdr3_nt: TGTGCCAGCAGCCAAGGCTGGGACATCTCCTACGAGCAGTACTTC

j_call: TRBJ1-2
d_call: .
v_call: TRBV28
clone_size: .
cdr3_aa: CASSQTGYYGYTF
cdr3_nt: TGTGCCAGCAGCCAAACAGGCTACTATGGCTACACCTTC

j_call: TRBJ2-7
d_call: TRBD1
v_call: TRBV7-8
clone_size: .
cdr3_aa: CASSYDRDSGYYEQYF
cdr3_nt: TGTGCCAGCAGCTATGACCGGGACAGCGGTTACTACGAGCAGTACTTC

j_call: TRBJ1-4
d_call: TRBD1
v_call: TRBV7-9
clone_size: few
cdr3_aa: CASSRGQARNEKLFF
cdr3_nt: TGTGCCAGCAGCCGGGGACAGGCTCGTAATGAAAAACTGTTTTTT

j_call: TRBJ2-2
d_call: .
v_call: TRBV4-1
clone_size: .
cdr3_aa: CASSQAQLTVRTGELFF
cdr3_nt: TGCGCCAGCAGCCAAGCACAACTGACAGTCCGAACCGGGGAGCTGTTTTTT

j_call: TRBJ1-1
d_call: TRBD1
v_call: TRBV20-1
clone_size: few
cdr3_aa: CSASGQGGFTEAFF
cdr3_nt: TGCAGTGCTAGCGGACAGGGAGGGTTCACTGAAGCTTTCTTT

j_call: TRBJ2-7
d_call: .
v_call: TRBV10-3
clone_size: few
cdr3_aa: CAISVYRDSPVEQYF
cdr3_nt: TGTGCCATCAGCGTTTACAGGGATTCTCCGGTTGAGCAGTACTTC

j_call: TRBJ2-1
d_call: .
v_call: TRBV3-1
clone_size: .
cdr3_aa: CASSQGYTYNEQFF
cdr3_nt: TGTGCCAGCAGCCAGGGGTACACCTACAATGAGCAGTTCTTC

j_call: TRBJ2-7
d_call: .
v_call: TRBV4-1
clone_size: .
cdr3_aa: CASSQIMTGEQYF
cdr3_nt: TGCGCCAGCAGCCAAATCATGACCGGCGAGCAGTACTTC

j_call: TRBJ1-2
d_call: .
v_call: TRBV7-2
clone_size: many
cdr3_aa: CASSPVASADYGYTF
cdr3_nt: TGTGCCAGCAGCCCGGTTGCCTCCGCCGACTATGGCTACACCTTC

j_call: TRBJ2-7
d_call: TRBD1
v_call: TRBV28
clone_size: .
cdr3_aa: CASSLWTGGSYEQYF
cdr3_nt: TGTGCCAGCAGTTTGTGGACAGGGGGGAGCTACGAGCAGTACTTC

j_call: TRBJ1-2
d_call: .
v_call: TRBV12-5
clone_size: few
cdr3_aa: CASGLETGGYTF
cdr3_nt: TGTGCTAGTGGTTTGGAGACCGGTGGCTACACCTTC

j_call: TRBJ2-2
d_call: .
v_call: TRBV6-5
clone_size: few
cdr3_aa: CASSYGGGSTGELFF
cdr3_nt: TGTGCCAGCAGTTACGGGGGCGGTAGCACCGGGGAGCTGTTTTTT

j_call: TRBJ2-1
d_call: TRBD1
v_call: TRBV5-1
clone_size: .
cdr3_aa: CASSLSGTEKYNEQFF
cdr3_nt: TGCGCCAGCAGCTTGTCGGGGACAGAAAAGTACAATGAGCAGTTCTTC

j_call: TRBJ1-6
d_call: .
v_call: TRBV2
clone_size: .
cdr3_aa: CASSEAGTLTSPLHF
cdr3_nt: TGTGCCAGCAGTGAAGCCGGGACACTCACTTCACCCCTCCACTTT

j_call: TRBJ2-1
d_call: .
v_call: TRBV9
clone_size: .
cdr3_aa: CASSVGSEIGHYNEQFF
cdr3_nt: TGTGCCAGCAGCGTCGGCTCTGAGATTGGGCATTACAATGAGCAGTTCTTC

j_call: TRBJ2-7
d_call: .
v_call: TRBV27
clone_size: many
cdr3_aa: CASSFGILTGMKGNEQYF
cdr3_nt: TGTGCCAGCAGTTTTGGGATATTAACAGGGATGAAGGGGAACGAGCAGTACTTC

j_call: TRBJ2-4
d_call: TRBD1
v_call: TRBV12-3/TRBV12-4
clone_size: few
cdr3_aa: CASSLRQGLKNIQYF
cdr3_nt: TGTGCCAGCAGTTTGAGACAGGGGCTTAAAAACATTCAGTACTTC

j_call: TRBJ2-7
d_call: .
v_call: TRBV7-9
clone_size: .
cdr3_aa: CASSSRRRRSAYEQYF
cdr3_nt: TGTGCCAGCAGCTCCCGGCGGAGACGTAGTGCCTACGAGCAGTACTTC

j_call: TRBJ2-1
d_call: TRBD2
v_call: TRBV7-9
clone_size: .
cdr3_aa: CASSVSLAGVWNEQFF
cdr3_nt: TGTGCCAGCAGCGTAAGTCTAGCGGGGGTCTGGAATGAGCAGTTCTTC

j_call: TRBJ2-7
d_call: .
v_call: TRBV28
clone_size: many
cdr3_aa: CASTLGGGGTPYEQYF
cdr3_nt: TGTGCCAGCACCCTCGGTGGTGGGGGAACCCCCTACGAGCAGTACTTC

j_call: TRBJ1-4
d_call: .
v_call: TRBV7-9
clone_size: few
cdr3_aa: CASSLGRPGEKLFF
cdr3_nt: TGTGCCAGCAGCTTAGGACGGCCCGGTGAAAAACTGTTTTTT

j_call: TRBJ2-7
d_call: .
v_call: TRBV5-3
clone_size: few
cdr3_aa: CASSQRQGLDYEQYF
cdr3_nt: TGTGCCAGCAGCCAGCGACAGGGACTAGACTACGAGCAGTACTTC

j_call: TRBJ2-2
d_call: .
v_call: TRBV24-1
clone_size: .
cdr3_aa: CATSDTGTSNTGELFF
cdr3_nt: TGTGCCACCAGTGATACCGGGACAAGTAACACCGGGGAGCTGTTTTTT

j_call: TRBJ2-1
d_call: TRBD2
v_call: TRBV7-9
clone_size: many
cdr3_aa: CASCELADYNEQFF
cdr3_nt: TGTGCCAGCTGTGAACTAGCGGATTACAATGAGCAGTTCTTC

j_call: TRBJ2-7
d_call: TRBD2
v_call: TRBV7-2
clone_size: many
cdr3_aa: CASSLVSGGASYEQYF
cdr3_nt: TGTGCCAGCAGCTTAGTGAGCGGGGGGGCCTCCTACGAGCAGTACTTC

j_call: TRBJ1-2
d_call: .
v_call: TRBV6-2/TRBV6-3
clone_size: .
cdr3_aa: CASTDAGSGGHNYGYTF
cdr3_nt: TGTGCCAGCACCGACGCAGGCTCCGGGGGACATAACTATGGCTACACCTTC

j_call: TRBJ2-1
d_call: TRBD2
v_call: TRBV2
clone_size: few
cdr3_aa: CASSDLAGTSYNEQFF
cdr3_nt: TGTGCCAGCAGTGACCTAGCGGGGACCTCCTACAATGAGCAGTTCTTC

j_call: TRBJ2-7
d_call: TRBD1
v_call: TRBV10-3
clone_size: many
cdr3_aa: CAISLTGTSYEQYF
cdr3_nt: TGTGCCATCAGCTTGACAGGGACCTCCTACGAGCAGTACTTC

j_call: TRBJ2-7
d_call: TRBD2
v_call: TRBV7-2
clone_size: many
cdr3_aa: CASSFSGGTYEQYF
cdr3_nt: TGTGCCAGCAGCTTCAGCGGGGGGACCTACGAGCAGTACTTC

j_call: TRBJ2-7
d_call: .
v_call: TRBV28
clone_size: many
cdr3_aa: CASSPGQTYEQYF
cdr3_nt: TGTGCCAGCAGTCCAGGACAGACCTACGAGCAGTACTTC

j_call: TRBJ1-5
d_call: .
v_call: TRBV12-3/TRBV12-4
clone_size: many
cdr3_aa: CASTRGWGQPQHF
cdr3_nt: TGTGCCAGCACGCGGGGATGGGGACAGCCCCAGCATTTT

j_call: TRBJ2-5
d_call: TRBD1
v_call: TRBV5-4
clone_size: few
cdr3_aa: CASSLQGAETQYF
cdr3_nt: TGTGCCAGCAGCTTGCAGGGGGCGGAGACCCAGTACTTC

j_call: TRBJ2-3
d_call: TRBD2
v_call: TRBV9
clone_size: few
cdr3_aa: CASSVAGTSGRTDTQYF
cdr3_nt: TGTGCCAGCAGCGTAGCAGGAACTAGCGGACGCACAGATACGCAGTATTTT

j_call: TRBJ1-3
d_call: .
v_call: TRBV7-2
clone_size: many
cdr3_aa: CASRAVSTIYF
cdr3_nt: TGTGCCAGCAGGGCGGTCTCCACCATATATTTT

j_call: TRBJ1-1
d_call: .
v_call: TRBV28
clone_size: many
cdr3_aa: CASTWVRAGNTEAFF
cdr3_nt: TGTGCCAGCACCTGGGTCAGGGCAGGGAACACTGAAGCTTTCTTT

j_call: TRBJ2-6
d_call: TRBD2
v_call: TRBV12-3/TRBV12-4
clone_size: .
cdr3_aa: CASSRAGGLGANVLTF
cdr3_nt: TGTGCCAGCAGTCGAGCGGGGGGGCTCGGGGCCAACGTCCTGACTTTC

j_call: TRBJ1-4
d_call: .
v_call: TRBV15
clone_size: .
cdr3_aa: CATGRDRANEKLFF
cdr3_nt: TGTGCCACCGGCAGAGACAGAGCGAATGAAAAACTGTTTTTT

j_call: TRBJ1-4
d_call: .
v_call: TRBV4-3
clone_size: many
cdr3_aa: CASSQDGRPNEKLFF
cdr3_nt: TGCGCCAGCAGCCAAGATGGCAGGCCTAATGAAAAACTGTTTTTT

j_call: TRBJ1-5
d_call: .
v_call: TRBV20-1
clone_size: .
cdr3_aa: CSAPRLRASNQPQHF
cdr3_nt: TGCAGTGCCCCCCGGTTGCGGGCCAGCAATCAGCCCCAGCATTTT

j_call: TRBJ2-3
d_call: TRBD2
v_call: TRBV5-1
clone_size: .
cdr3_aa: CASSPLAGGDTQYF
cdr3_nt: TGCGCCAGCAGCCCTCTAGCGGGGGGAGATACGCAGTATTTT

j_call: TRBJ1-1
d_call: TRBD1
v_call: TRBV6-2/TRBV6-3
clone_size: many
cdr3_aa: CASSSTGAARIYEAFF
cdr3_nt: TGTGCCAGCAGTTCAACAGGGGCCGCGAGAATATATGAAGCTTTCTTT

j_call: TRBJ1-5
d_call: .
v_call: TRBV29-1
clone_size: few
cdr3_aa: CSVEEGANQPQHF
cdr3_nt: TGCAGCGTTGAAGAAGGGGCTAATCAGCCCCAGCATTTT

j_call: TRBJ2-7
d_call: TRBD1
v_call: TRBV29-1
clone_size: many
cdr3_aa: CSVAPRDRSEQYF
cdr3_nt: TGCAGCGTTGCACCAAGGGACAGGAGCGAGCAGTACTTC

j_call: TRBJ1-6
d_call: .
v_call: TRBV6-6
clone_size: .
cdr3_aa: CASIGQSGEGSYNSPLHF
cdr3_nt: TGTGCCAGCATAGGACAGTCCGGGGAGGGCTCCTATAATTCACCCCTCCACTTT

j_call: TRBJ1-2
d_call: .
v_call: TRBV6-2/TRBV6-3
clone_size: few
cdr3_aa: CASSPGQATSYGYTF
cdr3_nt: TGTGCCAGCAGTCCCGGACAAGCCACTAGCTATGGCTACACCTTC

j_call: TRBJ1-5
d_call: .
v_call: TRBV7-9
clone_size: many
cdr3_aa: CASSFAGEEPQHF
cdr3_nt: TGTGCCAGCAGCTTTGCAGGAGAGGAGCCCCAGCATTTT

j_call: TRBJ1-5
d_call: .
v_call: TRBV28
clone_size: few
cdr3_aa: CASSFTGEGNQPQHF
cdr3_nt: TGTGCCAGCAGTTTCACTGGGGAAGGCAATCAGCCCCAGCATTTT